Listed below are T cell receptor beta chains from one sample, sequenced in a study of T cells in Graves' hyperthyroidism and ophthalmopathy. Using its own MiXCR run on the multiplex PCR reads, TCRdb lists one record per CDR3 protein. The repertoire holds some 370,000 distinct CDR3 sequences, with more than 12% as singletons. Sequenced sample: blood. The receptors come from a man aged 45-60 years with Graves' ophthalmopathy. CDR3s include the opening cysteine and the closing phenylalanine or tryptophan. D genes are given only for firm matches. Not every row has a clone size; where given, it reads once, few, many or a size class.

CDR3aa | CDR3nt | v_gene | abundance | j_gene | d_gene
CSVEDRQGAYEQYF | TGCAGCGTTGAAGACAGACAGGGGGCCTACGAGCAGTACTTC | TRBV29-1 | NA | TRBJ2-7 | TRBD1
CASSAGQGNTYEQYF | TGTGCCAGCAGCGCCGGACAGGGGAACACCTACGAGCAGTACTTC | TRBV2 | many | TRBJ2-7 | TRBD1
CASNFRDRAFNEQFF | TGTGCCAGCAACTTCCGGGACAGGGCTTTCAATGAGCAGTTCTTC | TRBV7-2 | many | TRBJ2-1 | TRBD1
CASSYLHSRGAISDNEQFF | TGTGCCAGCAGTTATTTGCATTCCAGGGGGGCCATTTCAGACAATGAGCAGTTCTTC | TRBV6-1 | NA | TRBJ2-1 | NA
CASSPVRLAGGQEQYF | TGTGCCAGCAGCCCGGTACGACTAGCGGGAGGGCAGGAGCAGTACTTC | TRBV11-2 | many | TRBJ2-7 | TRBD2
CSAHTLAGGATDTQYF | TGCAGTGCTCATACTTTAGCGGGAGGGGCCACAGATACGCAGTATTTT | TRBV20-1 | NA | TRBJ2-3 | TRBD2
CASSSGPAYGNQPQHF | TGTGCCAGCAGCTCCGGACCGGCCTACGGGAATCAGCCCCAGCATTTT | TRBV5-4 | NA | TRBJ1-5 | NA
CASSISVEQFF | TGTGCCAGCAGCATTAGCGTTGAGCAGTTCTTC | TRBV11-2 | many | TRBJ2-1 | NA
CAIRVAENTDTQYF | TGTGCCATCAGGGTAGCAGAAAACACAGATACGCAGTATTTT | TRBV10-3 | NA | TRBJ2-3 | NA
CAWSVGWTSGRAGEQFF | TGTGCCTGGAGTGTGGGGTGGACTAGCGGGAGGGCAGGTGAGCAGTTCTTC | TRBV30 | NA | TRBJ2-1 | TRBD2
CASSHWTSGGNEQFF | TGTGCCAGCAGCCACTGGACTAGCGGGGGCAATGAGCAGTTCTTC | TRBV3-1 | many | TRBJ2-1 | TRBD2
CASIGGSNQPQHF | TGTGCCAGCATTGGAGGGAGCAATCAGCCCCAGCATTTT | TRBV6-1 | few | TRBJ1-5 | NA
CASSTGTATSIDTEAFF | TGCGCCAGCAGCACCGGGACAGCTACCTCGATTGACACTGAAGCTTTCTTT | TRBV5-1 | few | TRBJ1-1 | TRBD1
CASLREGTDTQYF | TGCGCCAGCCTACGCGAGGGCACAGATACGCAGTATTTT | TRBV5-1 | many | TRBJ2-3 | NA
CAWSVRGRSSYNEQFF | TGTGCCTGGAGTGTACGGGGCAGGAGCTCCTACAATGAGCAGTTCTTC | TRBV30 | many | TRBJ2-1 | NA
CASSPLSGNTEAFF | TGTGCCAGCTCGCCGTTATCGGGGAACACTGAAGCTTTCTTT | TRBV18 | many | TRBJ1-1 | NA
CSAVTSGHIRYNEQFF | TGCAGTGCTGTGACTAGCGGGCATATCAGATACAATGAGCAGTTCTTC | TRBV20-1 | few | TRBJ2-1 | TRBD2
CASSSDWPDTQYF | TGTGCCAGCAGCTCCGACTGGCCGGATACGCAGTATTTT | TRBV7-2 | few | TRBJ2-3 | NA
CASSSGTSGTEQYF | TGTGCCAGCAGTTCTGGGACATCGGGCACCGAGCAGTACTTC | TRBV7-9 | few | TRBJ2-7 | NA
CASSSSSGRLTGNEQFF | TGTGCCAGCAGTTCCTCTAGCGGGAGGTTAACGGGCAATGAGCAGTTCTTC | TRBV27 | few | TRBJ2-1 | TRBD2
CASTKGTDNSPLHF | TGTGCCAGCACTAAAGGGACCGACAATTCACCCCTCCACTTT | TRBV12-3/TRBV12-4 | few | TRBJ1-6 | NA
CSANRVTGVADTQYF | TGCAGTGCTAATCGCGTAACGGGAGTTGCAGATACGCAGTATTTT | TRBV20-1 | many | TRBJ2-3 | NA
CASGLGGGSKDEQFF | TGTGCTAGTGGACTAGGGGGCGGGAGTAAGGATGAGCAGTTCTTC | TRBV12-5 | many | TRBJ2-1 | NA
CASSLRGGEQFF | TGTGCCAGCAGTTTACGGGGTGGTGAGCAGTTCTTC | TRBV12-3/TRBV12-4 | many | TRBJ2-1 | NA